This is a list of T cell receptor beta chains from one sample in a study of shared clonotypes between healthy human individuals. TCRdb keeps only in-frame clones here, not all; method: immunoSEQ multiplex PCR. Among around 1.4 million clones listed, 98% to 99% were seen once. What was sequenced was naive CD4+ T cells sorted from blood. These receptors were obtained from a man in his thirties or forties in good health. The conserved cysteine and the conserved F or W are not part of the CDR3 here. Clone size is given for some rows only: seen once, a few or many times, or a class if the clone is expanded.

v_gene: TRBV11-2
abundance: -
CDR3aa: ASSLGTGPYEQY

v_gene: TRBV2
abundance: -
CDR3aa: ASSAGTGSEETQY

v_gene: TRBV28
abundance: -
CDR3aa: ASTRQGFTGELF

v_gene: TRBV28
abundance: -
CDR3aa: ASSLVGPGQGDGYT

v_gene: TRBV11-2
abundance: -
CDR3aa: ASSLDNNEQY

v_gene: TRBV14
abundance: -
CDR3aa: ASSPSGVLSF

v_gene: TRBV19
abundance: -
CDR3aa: ASSIYLRDRGMETQY

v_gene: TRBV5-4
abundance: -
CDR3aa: ASSLESGTGAYEQY

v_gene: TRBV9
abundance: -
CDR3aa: ASSVSIGILDTGELF

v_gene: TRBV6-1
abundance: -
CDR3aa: ASSEVNRPVAEAF

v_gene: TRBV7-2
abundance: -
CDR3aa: ASSRGGVGPLQDTQY

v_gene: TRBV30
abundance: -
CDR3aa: AWSLQQNTEAF

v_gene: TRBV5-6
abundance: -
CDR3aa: ASSPGTSGVGTDTQY

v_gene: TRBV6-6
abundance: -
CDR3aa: ASSYSLLTGELF

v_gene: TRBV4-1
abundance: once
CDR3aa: ASSQGDRGNYGYT

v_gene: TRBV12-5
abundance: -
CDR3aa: ASEIGGTQY

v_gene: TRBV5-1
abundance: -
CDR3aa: ASSLWTGGYEQY

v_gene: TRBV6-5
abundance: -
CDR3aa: ASSYSGQGTDTQY

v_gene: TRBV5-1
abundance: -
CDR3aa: ASSEGQVIETQY

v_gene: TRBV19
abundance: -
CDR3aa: ASNVRGEGNQPQH

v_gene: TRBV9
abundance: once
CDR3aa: ASSRMGGLAYEQY

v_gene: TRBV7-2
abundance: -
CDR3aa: ASSLSQGMAQPQH

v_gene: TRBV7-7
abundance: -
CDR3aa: ASSLGPRDTQY

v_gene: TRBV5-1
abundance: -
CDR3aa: ASSLGAVSYEQY

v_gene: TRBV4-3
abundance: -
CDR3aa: ASSQDYSDLSLRGNEKLF

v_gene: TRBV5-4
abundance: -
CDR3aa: ASSLTGTEETQY

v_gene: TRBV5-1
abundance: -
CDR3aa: ASSIGGLPPYTDTQY

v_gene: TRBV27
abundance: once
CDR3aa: ASSPRTFTGELF

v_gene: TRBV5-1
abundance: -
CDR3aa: ASSGPGQGNNEQF